Below, 18 T cell receptor beta chains from the same sample are listed, as sequenced in a study of Ad26.COV2.S vaccination and SARS-CoV-2 variants. The treatment was: 15 to 20 received Ad26.COV2.S at low or high dose, single or two shots; five or six received placebo; per-sample allocation not given. Sampling occurred on day 63 after the first vaccine or placebo injection. Method: immunoSEQ multiplex PCR; TCRdb's copy keeps in-frame clones and lacks some. The profile covers roughly 320,000 clones, with 85% appearing a single time and 2.1% taken by the ten largest. The material was peripheral blood, obtained in a trial of Ad26.COV2.S vaccine versus placebo. The origin of the receptors is a person between 18 and 60 years old who received the Ad26.COV2.S COVID-19 vaccine or a placebo.

This clone was observed a single time. The chain carries TRBV19 and TRBJ2-5; 12 bases align to TRBD1. Germline V gives CDR1 LNHDA, CDR2 SQIVND (reference sequence). The CDR3 sequence is 16 residues long. V lost 10 bases, J lost 4 bases, and 13 bases stayed unmatched. The CDR3 region has the DNA TGTGCCACCGCCACCGGGACAGGGGGCTTCGGAGAGACCCAGTACTTC. It encodes CATATGTGGFGETQYF.

The J gene is TRBJ2-3, the V gene TRBV6-5, with a tentative D call TRBD1 (6 bases). CDR3 length: 14 amino acids. In germline, CDR1 is MNHEY, CDR2 SVGAGI. Trimming shortened V by 2 bases and J by 2 bases, and 8 bases separated the two germline ends. CDR3 sequence (DNA): TGTGCCAGCAGTTACGGACAGTACACAGATACGCAGTATTTT. Its protein product is CASSYGQYTDTQYF.

The chain uses TRBV29-1 and TRBJ2-7; 11 positions agree with TRBD1. Germline values: CDR1 SQVTM, CDR2 ANQGSEA. The CDR3 is 13 amino acids. J was trimmed by 5 bases and V by 4 bases; bases with no gene match: 4. The DNA of the CDR3 is TGCAGCGTTGGGACAGGGGGCATAAACGAGCAGTACTTC. The encoded protein is CSVGTGGINEQYF.

This chain connects TRBV7-2 to TRBJ1-1, with 12 bases that match TRBD1. V lost 1 base to trimming and J lost 4 bases; unmatched junction nucleotides: 13. Germline values: CDR1 SGHTA, CDR2 FQGNSA. This CDR3 contains 19 residues. The CDR3 loop reads CASSLGPFAGTGGITEAFF. CDR3 DNA sequence: TGTGCCAGCAGCTTAGGACCTTTTGCCGGGACAGGGGGCATCACTGAAGCTTTCTTT.

Concerning this clone itself: A read error may explain this, as a much larger clone is one base away. The rearrangement joins TRBV4-1 to TRBJ2-6; D could derive from TRBD1 or TRBD2 (5 bases each). This CDR3 has 13 residues. Germline V gene lookup returns CDR1 MGHRA and CDR2 YSYEKL. The CDR3 sequence: CTSRGVGANVLTF. The CDR3 region has the DNA TGCACCAGCAGAGGGGTTGGGGCCAACGTCCTGACTTTC.

The chain links TRBV12-5 to TRBJ2-1, with 8 positions matching TRBD1. The germline gives CDR1 LGHNT, CDR2 FRNRAP. The length of the CDR3 is 16 residues. Unmatched junction bases numbered 15, after V lost 5 bases and J lost 9 bases. For the CDR3, the DNA is TGTGCTAGTGGTATAGTAACCGGGACAGGTTATCTTGAGCAGTTCTTC. As protein: CASGIVTGTGYLEQFF.

The chain carries TRBV2 and TRBJ1-1; 8 bases match TRBD1. Germline V gene data show CDR1 as SNHLY and CDR2 as FYNNEI. J gave up 1 base and V 7 bases, and 5 bases lay outside the gene matches. The CDR3 extends over 14 amino acids. The CDR3 region is CASTATGANTEAFF. CDR3 DNA: TGTGCCAGCACCGCGACAGGGGCGAACACTGAAGCTTTCTTT. Based on the CDR3 plus reference TRBV2 and TRBJ1-1, the full variable domain is EPEVTQTPSHQVTQMGQEVILRCVPISNHLYFYWYRQILGQKVEFLVSFYNNEISEKSEIFDDQFSVERPDGSNFTLKIRSTKLEDSAMYFCASTATGANTEAFFGQGTRLTVV.

The chain has TRBV7-9 and TRBJ2-1, with D maybe TRBD2 (7 bases). Trimming shortened V by 6 bases and J by 6 bases, and 18 bases separated the two germline ends. The CDR3 is 15 residues long. CDR1 is SEHNR and CDR2 is FQNEAQ in the germline V gene (reference sequence). CDR3 DNA sequence: TGTGCCAGCAGTTTACTAGGGGGGGCCCCCAATGAGCAGTTCTTC. Residues: CASSLLGGAPNEQFF.

V usage is TRBV12-2 and J usage is TRBJ2-7; TRBD2 is the table's D call, not checked against the DNA. TRBV12-2 is given as a pseudogene. This CDR3 contains 12 residues. The DNA of the CDR3 is TGTGCAAGTCCTATTAATGGCTACGAGCAGTACTTC. It translates to CASPINGYEQYF.

The V gene is TRBV5-4, the J gene TRBJ2-1; no definite D call. This CDR3 is built from 14 residues. Looked up from germline, CDR1 is SGHNT and CDR2 is YYREEE (reference sequence). Trimming shortened V by 3 bases and J by 6 bases, and 13 bases separated the two germline ends. CDR3 sequence: CASSSYSTPNEQFF. CDR3 bases: TGTGCCAGCAGCTCATACTCGACCCCCAATGAGCAGTTCTTC.

This clone was detected a few times. It may be a read error: a sequence one base away is much more abundant. The chain couples TRBV5-6 to TRBJ2-7; D is uncertain. From germline, CDR1 is SGHDT and CDR2 YYEEEE. Trimming took 0 bases from V and 3 from J, leaving 1 base between them. The CDR3 runs 11 residues. CDR3 amino acids: CASSLDYEQYF. The CDR3 DNA reads as TGTGCCAGCAGCTTGGACTACGAGCAGTACTTC.

The rearrangement uses TRBV7-2 and TRBJ2-7; TRBD2 matches at 7 bases. The junction had 7 bases not matched to a gene; V was cut back by 0 bases and J by 2 bases. Germline assignment: CDR1 SGHTA and CDR2 FQGNSA. This CDR3 has 16 amino acids. The CDR3 sequence: CASSLASGAAPYEQYF. In DNA, the CDR3 is TGTGCCAGCAGCTTAGCGAGCGGGGCCGCCCCCTACGAGCAGTACTTC.

This rearrangement joins TRBV4-1 to TRBJ2-2, with TRBD2 matching over 8 bases. This CDR3 is 17 amino acids long. CDR1 and CDR2 (germline): MGHRA, YSYEKL. V was pared by 1 base and J by 5 bases, with 9 bases of the junction left unmatched. CDR3 in DNA: TGCGCCAGCAGCCAAGGCGGCGGGGGGACGGGGACCGGGGAGCTGTTTTTT. It yields the protein CASSQGGGGTGTGELFF.

This clone showed up just a few times. The V gene is TRBV18, the J gene TRBJ1-3; the D gene is possibly TRBD1 (5 bases). CDR1 is KGHSH and CDR2 is LQKENI in the germline V gene. CDR3 length: 14 residues. Trimming shortened V by 2 bases and J by 3 bases, and 8 bases separated the two germline ends. CDR3 DNA sequence: TGTGCCAGCTCACCAGGGGCTGATGGAAACACCATATATTTT. This sequence encodes CASSPGADGNTIYF.

This sequence joins TRBV2 and TRBJ2-7; the D is unclear. Germline CDR1 and CDR2: SNHLY and FYNNEI. V dropped 3 bases and J dropped 6 bases, with 3 bases sitting between them. The CDR3 has 10 amino acids. CDR3 sequence (DNA): TGTGCCAGCAGTGACTCCGAGCAGTACTTC. Protein sequence: CASSDSEQYF.

The chain carries TRBV6-4 and TRBJ2-3; D call uncertain. The CDR3 spans 13 residues. The V gene's germline CDR1 is MRHNA and CDR2 SNTAGT. With 2 bases removed from V and 5 bases from J, the gap between germline ends came to 8 bases. The CDR3 sequence: CASSDDLGDTQYF. The CDR3 nucleotides read TGTGCCAGCAGTGACGATCTGGGAGATACGCAGTATTTT.

This chain links TRBV10-3 with TRBJ2-2; 8 nucleotides line up with TRBD2. The J segment lost 5 bases and the V segment lost 3 bases, leaving 8 bases of the junction unmatched. The CDR3 sequence is 16 residues long. Germline V CDR1 and CDR2: ENHRY, SYGVKD. This CDR3 reads CAISDTAGGGTGELFF. Written as DNA, the CDR3 is TGTGCCATCAGTGATACGGCGGGGGGCGGTACCGGGGAGCTGTTTTTT.

The rearrangement joins TRBV19 to TRBJ2-3; D ambiguous. Germline lookup yields CDR1 LNHDA and CDR2 SQIVND (reference sequence). V lost 5 bases and J 3 bases, leaving 12 bases between the germline ends. The CDR3 is 14 amino acids. CDR3 in DNA: TGTGCCAGTAGTCTGTGGGGTGGGACAGATACGCAGTATTTT. Amino acids: CASSLWGGTDTQYF.